These 15 T cell receptor beta chains were all obtained from the same sample, sequenced in a study of OX40 agonist ivuxolimab in advanced cancers. Generated by immunoSEQ multiplex PCR, the TCRdb table keeps only in-frame clones and is missing some. The sample holds 75,000 to 80,000 clones, over 70% seen once. Sequencing was performed on CD4+ or CD8+ T cells sorted from blood, taken in a trial of the OX40 agonist ivuxolimab. The receptor source for this set is an adult with an advanced solid tumor such as melanoma, head and neck, liver or kidney cancer.

This chain uses TRBV25-1 with TRBJ2-1; 9 bases align to TRBD2. The V segment lost 5 bases and the J segment 7 bases; nucleotides outside the gene matches: 6. The CDR3 has 14 amino acids. CDR1 MGHDK and CDR2 SYGVNS come from the germline V gene. The CDR3 DNA is TGTGCCAGCAGTCAGGTAGCGGGAGTGAATGAGCAGTTCTTC. This sequence encodes CASSQVAGVNEQFF.

There are a few counts of this clone. The rearrangement uses TRBV4-1 and TRBJ1-6; TRBD1 is a possible D gene (5 bases). Germline V lookup: CDR1 MGHRA, CDR2 YSYEKL. This CDR3 spans 14 amino acids. V lost 2 bases to trimming and J lost 5 bases, with 7 bases between them. In DNA, the CDR3 is TGCGCCAGCAGCCAACAGGGTGATAATTCACCCCTCCACTTT. This sequence encodes CASSQQGDNSPLHF.

J is TRBJ2-5 and V is TRBV15, with D tentatively TRBD2 (5 bases). The J call may be mistaken, given a closer DNA end match to TRBJ2-7. Germline V gives CDR1 LNHNV, CDR2 YYDKDF (reference sequence). The CDR3 consists of 13 residues. The CDR3 spells CATSRDSRDEQYF. The CDR3 DNA reads TGTGCCACCAGCAGAGATTCGAGGGACGAGCAGTACTTC.

The chain is built from TRBV9 and TRBJ2-2; no firm D call. The ends were cut back, 4 bases at V and 7 bases at J, with 17 bases in the middle. This CDR3 contains 15 residues. The germline V gene encodes CDR1 SGDLS and CDR2 YYNGEE. The CDR3 bases are TGTGCCAGCAGCCCGACTGCGACTCCTCACGGGGAGCTGTTTTTT. This sequence encodes CASSPTATPHGELFF.

This sequence joins TRBV11-2 and TRBJ2-2, with 8 positions matching TRBD1. The CDR3 length is 16 residues. Germline values: CDR1 SGHAT, CDR2 FQNNGV. The junction had 10 bases not matched to a gene; V was cut back by 5 bases and J by 5 bases. Here the CDR3 reads CASSPRQGTPTGELFF. CDR3 DNA: TGTGCCAGCAGCCCGCGACAGGGGACACCGACCGGGGAGCTGTTTTTT.

This chain joins TRBV15 and TRBJ1-5; TRBD1 is a possible D gene (6 bases). From germline, CDR1 is LNHNV and CDR2 YYDKDF (reference sequence). CDR3 size: 15 residues. Trimming left V 3 bases short and J 6 bases short, with 15 bases between. The DNA for the CDR3 is TGTGCCACCAGCAGTGGGTGGGGGGCGAGTCAGCCCCAGCATTTT. Protein sequence: CATSSGWGASQPQHF.

This chain connects TRBV7-9 to TRBJ1-2; 9 positions match TRBD1. The CDR3 is 14 residues long. J gave up 5 bases and V 2 bases, and 3 bases lay outside the gene matches. Per the germline V gene, CDR1 is SEHNR and CDR2 is FQNEAQ (reference sequence). This CDR3 is CASSLFGTGYGYTF. CDR3 nucleotides: TGTGCCAGCAGCTTATTTGGGACAGGGTATGGCTACACCTTC.

The CDR3 protein is CASEWGGSFYEQFF. The CDR3, as DNA: TGTGCCAGCGAATGGGGCGGGAGCTTTTATGAGCAGTTCTTC. V usage is TRBV6-1 and J usage is TRBJ2-1; 7 nucleotides agree with TRBD2. Germline V gives CDR1 MNHNS, CDR2 SASEGT. This CDR3 is built from 14 residues. Trimming took 8 bases from V and 8 from J; bases not matched to a gene: 12.

The rearrangement uses TRBV6-1 and TRBJ1-5; unclear D gene. Trimming left V 5 bases short and J 4 bases short, with 3 bases between. The CDR3 spans 11 residues. From germline, CDR1 is MNHNS and CDR2 SASEGT. The CDR3 DNA follows: TGTGCCAGCAGTAGGAATCAGCCCCAGCATTTT. Amino acid sequence: CASSRNQPQHF.

The CDR3 protein is CASSLRGGSDTQYF. In nucleotides, the CDR3 is TGTGCCAGCAGCCTGCGGGGGGGTTCAGATACGCAGTATTTT. The chain carries TRBV7-3 and TRBJ2-3, with 9 bases that match TRBD2. Germline V gives CDR1 SGHTA, CDR2 FQGTGA. CDR3 size: 14 residues. The V and J ends lost 5 bases and 4 bases, in that order; junction bases with no gene match: 4.

The chain joins TRBV30 to TRBJ1-1, with D maybe TRBD1 (5 bases). The CDR3 is 12 residues long. Germline V gene lookup returns CDR1 GTSNPN and CDR2 SVGIG (reference sequence). V lost 0 bases, J lost 13 bases, and 15 bases lay in between. The CDR3 nucleotides read TGTGCCTGGAGTGTTCGGGCAGGGAAAGATTTCTTT. Translation: CAWSVRAGKDFF. Full variable domain (remainder filled in from reference TRBV30 and TRBJ1-1): SQTIHQWPATLVQPVGSPLSLECTVEGTSNPNLYWYRQAAGRGLQLLFYSVGIGQISSEVPQNLSASRPQDRQFILSSKKLLLSDSGFYLCAWSVRAGKDFFGQGTRLTVV.

The CDR3 DNA reads TGCGCCAGCAGCTTGAGCCCGACTAGGAATGAAAAACTGTTTTTT. This codes for CASSLSPTRNEKLFF. The chain uses TRBV5-1 and TRBJ1-4; D is undetermined. The CDR3 is 15 residues long. V was cut by 1 base and J by 5 bases, with 12 bases left in between. Germline loops: CDR1 SGHRS, CDR2 YFSETQ. The full variable domain, its missing parts supplied by reference TRBV5-1 and TRBJ1-4, is KAGVTQTPRYLIKTRGQQVTLSCSPISGHRSVSWYQQTPGQGLQFLFEYFSETQRNKGNFPGRFSGRQFSNSRSEMNVSTLELGDSALYLCASSLSPTRNEKLFFGSGTQLSVL.

The V and J genes are TRBV7-3 and TRBJ2-7, with a possible D match to TRBD1 (6 bases). The CDR3 contains 13 residues. V was shortened by 5 bases and J by 2 bases, with 10 bases between the two germline ends. Germline V gene data show CDR1 as SGHTA and CDR2 as FQGTGA. This CDR3 reads CASSPTGTYEQYF. The CDR3 DNA sequence: TGTGCCAGCAGCCCGACAGGAACCTACGAGCAGTACTTC.

The chain employs TRBV15 and TRBJ1-4, with D possibly matching TRBD1 (6 bases). Trimming left V 1 base short and J 7 bases short, with 16 bases between. The CDR3 consists of 16 residues. The germline V gene has CDR1 LNHNV and CDR2 YYDKDF (reference sequence). This CDR3 reads CATSRGTDSRVEKLFF. The DNA of the CDR3 is TGTGCCACCAGCAGAGGGACGGACAGTCGGGTTGAAAAACTGTTTTTT.

The V and J genes are TRBV6-1 and TRBJ1-2; D perhaps matches TRBD1 (6 bases). V lost 11 bases and J lost 5, with 18 bases in between. In germline, CDR1 is MNHNS, CDR2 SASEGT. The CDR3 spans 13 residues. The CDR3 DNA reads as TGTGCCGGCCTGATCGCGGACAGTTATGGCTACACCTTC. Protein product: CAGLIADSYGYTF.